This T cell receptor beta chain was sequenced in a study of cytomegalovirus exposure and HLA in healthy donors. General study findings and limits: Solely CMV serostatus was available to characterize immune exposure.

For this clone: As yet, its antigen is unknown.

The V gene end was trimmed by 3 bases and the J gene end by 3 bases; junction bases not matched to a gene: 4. In germline, CDR1 is LNHDA, CDR2 SQIVND (reference sequence). This CDR3 contains 16 residues. The PCR ran on 60 Vbeta and 13 Jbeta primers. Sequenced by immunoSEQ multiplex PCR; TCRdb stores in-frame clones only, minus some. This sample's table reports some 75,000 clones. The clonotype was recovered from a female donor in good health and CMV-seropositive. The chain has TRBV19 and TRBJ1-4; 10 bases map to TRBD1. Sequences were obtained from PBMCs. The chain's CDR3 is CASSMKTGGANEKLFF. CDR3 sequence (DNA): TGTGCCAGTAGTATGAAGACAGGGGGCGCTAATGAAAAACTGTTTTTT.